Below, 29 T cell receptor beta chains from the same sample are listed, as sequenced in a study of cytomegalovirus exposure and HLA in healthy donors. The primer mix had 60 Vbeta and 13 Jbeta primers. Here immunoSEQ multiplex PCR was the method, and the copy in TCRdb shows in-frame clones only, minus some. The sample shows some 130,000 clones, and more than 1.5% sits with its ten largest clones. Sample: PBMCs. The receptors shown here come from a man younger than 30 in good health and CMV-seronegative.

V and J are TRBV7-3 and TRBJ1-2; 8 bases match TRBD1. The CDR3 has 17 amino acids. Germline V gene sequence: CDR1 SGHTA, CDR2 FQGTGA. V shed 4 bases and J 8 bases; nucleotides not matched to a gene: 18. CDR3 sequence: CASSSTPYRGDREGYTF. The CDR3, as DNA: TGTGCCAGCAGCTCTACCCCGTACAGGGGGGACCGGGAGGGCTACACCTTC.

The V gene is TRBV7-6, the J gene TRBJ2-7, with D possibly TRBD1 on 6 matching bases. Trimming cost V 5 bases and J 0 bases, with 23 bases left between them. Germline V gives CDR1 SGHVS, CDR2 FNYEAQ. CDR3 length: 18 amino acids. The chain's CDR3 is CASSQGTGRPSGSYEQYF. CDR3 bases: TGTGCCAGCAGCCAGGGAACAGGGCGCCCTTCTGGCTCCTACGAGCAGTACTTC.

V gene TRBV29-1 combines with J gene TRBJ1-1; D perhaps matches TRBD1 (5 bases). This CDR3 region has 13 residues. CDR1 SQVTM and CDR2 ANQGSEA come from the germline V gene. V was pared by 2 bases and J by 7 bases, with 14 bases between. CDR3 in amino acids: CSVEQGERGEAFF. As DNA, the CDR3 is TGCAGCGTTGAACAGGGCGAGAGAGGTGAAGCTTTCTTT.

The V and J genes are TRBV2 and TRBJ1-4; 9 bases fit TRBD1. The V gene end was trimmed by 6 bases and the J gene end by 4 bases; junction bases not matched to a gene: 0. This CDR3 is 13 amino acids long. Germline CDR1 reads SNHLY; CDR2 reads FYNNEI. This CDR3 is CASRGQGNEKLFF. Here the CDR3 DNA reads TGTGCCAGCAGGGGACAGGGTAATGAAAAACTGTTTTTT. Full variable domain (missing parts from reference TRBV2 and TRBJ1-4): EPEVTQTPSHQVTQMGQEVILRCVPISNHLYFYWYRQILGQKVEFLVSFYNNEISEKSEIFDDQFSVERPDGSNFTLKIRSTKLEDSAMYFCASRGQGNEKLFFGSGTQLSVL.

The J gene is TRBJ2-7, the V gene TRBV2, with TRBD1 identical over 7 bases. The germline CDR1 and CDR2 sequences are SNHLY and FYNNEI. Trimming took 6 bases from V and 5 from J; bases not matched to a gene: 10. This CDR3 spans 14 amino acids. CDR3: CASRQGTSGDEQYF. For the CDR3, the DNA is TGTGCCAGCAGACAGGGGACGTCTGGAGACGAGCAGTACTTC.

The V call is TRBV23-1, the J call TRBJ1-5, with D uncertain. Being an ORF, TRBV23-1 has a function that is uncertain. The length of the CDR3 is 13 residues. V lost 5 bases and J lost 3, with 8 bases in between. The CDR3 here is CASSSHFNQPQHF. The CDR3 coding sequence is TGCGCCAGCAGTTCACATTTCAATCAGCCCCAGCATTTT.

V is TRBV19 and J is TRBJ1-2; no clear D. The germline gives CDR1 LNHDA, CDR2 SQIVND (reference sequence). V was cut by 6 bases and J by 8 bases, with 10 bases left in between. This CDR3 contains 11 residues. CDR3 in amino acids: CASRSGLGYTF. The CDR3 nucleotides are TGTGCCAGTAGGTCCGGACTGGGCTACACCTTC.

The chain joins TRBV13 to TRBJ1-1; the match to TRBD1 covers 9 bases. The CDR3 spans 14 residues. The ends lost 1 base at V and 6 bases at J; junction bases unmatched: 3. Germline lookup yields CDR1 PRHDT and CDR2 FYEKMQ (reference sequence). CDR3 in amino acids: CASSLAGQGAEAFF. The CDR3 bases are TGTGCCAGCAGCTTAGCGGGACAGGGAGCTGAAGCTTTCTTT.

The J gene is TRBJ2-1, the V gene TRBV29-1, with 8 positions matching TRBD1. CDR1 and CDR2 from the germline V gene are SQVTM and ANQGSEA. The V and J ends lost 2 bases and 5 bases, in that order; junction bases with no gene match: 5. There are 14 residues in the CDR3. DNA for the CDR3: TGCAGCGTTGAATCGGACAGGGATAACAATGAGCAGTTCTTC. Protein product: CSVESDRDNNEQFF.

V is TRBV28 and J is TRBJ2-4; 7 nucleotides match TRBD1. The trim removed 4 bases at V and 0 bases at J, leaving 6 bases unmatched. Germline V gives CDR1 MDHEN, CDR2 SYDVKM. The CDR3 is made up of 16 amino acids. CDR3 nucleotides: TGTGCCAGCAGTTCCCCGGGACAGAAAGCCAAAAACATTCAGTACTTC. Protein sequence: CASSSPGQKAKNIQYF.

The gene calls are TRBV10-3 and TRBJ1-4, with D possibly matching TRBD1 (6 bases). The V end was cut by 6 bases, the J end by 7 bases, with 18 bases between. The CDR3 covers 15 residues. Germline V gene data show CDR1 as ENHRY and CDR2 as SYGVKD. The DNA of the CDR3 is TGTGCCATCAGCCGAAGACAGGAACCCCCTGAAAAACTGTTTTTT. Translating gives CAISRRQEPPEKLFF.

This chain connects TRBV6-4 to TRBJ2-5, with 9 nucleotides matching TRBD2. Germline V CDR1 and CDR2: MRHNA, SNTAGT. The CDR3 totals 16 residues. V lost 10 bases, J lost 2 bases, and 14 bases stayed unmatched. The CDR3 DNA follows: TGTGCCACCCAAAAGGGGCAGCGGGGGGTTCAAGAGACCCAGTACTTC. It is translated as CATQKGQRGVQETQYF.

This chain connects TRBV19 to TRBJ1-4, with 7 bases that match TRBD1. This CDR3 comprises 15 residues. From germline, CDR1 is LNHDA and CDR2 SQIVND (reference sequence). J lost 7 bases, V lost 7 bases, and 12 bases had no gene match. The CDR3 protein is CASNRQGGFPEKLFF. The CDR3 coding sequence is TGTGCCAGTAATAGACAGGGAGGCTTTCCTGAAAAACTGTTTTTT. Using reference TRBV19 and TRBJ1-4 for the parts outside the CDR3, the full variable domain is DGGITQSPKYLFRKEGQNVTLSCEQNLNHDAMYWYRQDPGQGLRLIYYSQIVNDFQKGDIAEGYSVSREKKESFPLTVTSAQKNPTAFYLCASNRQGGFPEKLFFGSGTQLSVL.

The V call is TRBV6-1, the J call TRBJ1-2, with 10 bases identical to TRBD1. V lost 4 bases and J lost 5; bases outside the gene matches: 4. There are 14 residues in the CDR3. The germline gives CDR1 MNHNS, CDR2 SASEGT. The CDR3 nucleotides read TGTGCCAGCAGTGGTGACAGGGGGCCGTATGGCTACACCTTC. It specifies CASSGDRGPYGYTF.

Here the CDR3 DNA reads TGTGCCAGCAGTTACGAGGAGGACGGGAACTATGGCTACACCTTC. This sequence encodes CASSYEEDGNYGYTF. This chain uses TRBV6-5 with TRBJ1-2; D uncertain. In germline, CDR1 is MNHEY, CDR2 SVGAGI. The CDR3 has 15 amino acids. Trimming pared 2 bases from V and 2 bases from J, leaving 12 bases between.

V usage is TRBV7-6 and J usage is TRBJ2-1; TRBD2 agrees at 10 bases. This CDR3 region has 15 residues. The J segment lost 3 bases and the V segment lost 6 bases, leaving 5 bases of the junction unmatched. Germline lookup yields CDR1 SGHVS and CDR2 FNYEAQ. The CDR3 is CASSLAGAGYNEQFF. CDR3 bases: TGTGCCAGCAGTCTAGCGGGAGCGGGCTACAATGAGCAGTTCTTC.

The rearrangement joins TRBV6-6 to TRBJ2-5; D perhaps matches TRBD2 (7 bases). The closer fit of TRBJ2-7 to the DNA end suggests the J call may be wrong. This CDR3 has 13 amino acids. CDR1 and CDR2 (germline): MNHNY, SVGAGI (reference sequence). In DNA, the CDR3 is TGTGCCAGCAAAAAGGGGGGGCCTCACGAGCAGTACTTC. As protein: CASKKGGPHEQYF.

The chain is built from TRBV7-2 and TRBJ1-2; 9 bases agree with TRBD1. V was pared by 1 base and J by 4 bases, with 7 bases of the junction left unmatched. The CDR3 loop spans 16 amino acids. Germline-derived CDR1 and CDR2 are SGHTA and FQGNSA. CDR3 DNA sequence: TGTGCCAGCAGCTTAGGAGGACAGGGGACCGTCTATGGCTACACCTTC. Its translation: CASSLGGQGTVYGYTF. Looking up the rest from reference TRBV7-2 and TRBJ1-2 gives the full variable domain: GAGVSQSPSNKVTEKGKDVELRCDPISGHTALYWYRQSLGQGLEFLIYFQGNSAPDKSGLPSDRFSAERTGGSVSTLTIQRTQQEDSAVYLCASSLGGQGTVYGYTFGSGTRLTVV.

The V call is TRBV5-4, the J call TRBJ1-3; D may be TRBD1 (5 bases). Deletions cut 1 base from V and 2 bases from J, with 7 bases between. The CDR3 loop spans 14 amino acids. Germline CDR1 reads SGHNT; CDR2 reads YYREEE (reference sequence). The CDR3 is CASSLRGAGNTIYF. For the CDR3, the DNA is TGTGCCAGCAGCTTGCGGGGGGCTGGAAACACCATATATTTT. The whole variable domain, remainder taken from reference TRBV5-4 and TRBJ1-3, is ETGVTQSPTHLIKTRGQQVTLRCSSQSGHNTVSWYQQALGQGPQFIFQYYREEENGRGNFPPRFSGLQFPNYSSELNVNALELDDSALYLCASSLRGAGNTIYFGEGSWLTVV.

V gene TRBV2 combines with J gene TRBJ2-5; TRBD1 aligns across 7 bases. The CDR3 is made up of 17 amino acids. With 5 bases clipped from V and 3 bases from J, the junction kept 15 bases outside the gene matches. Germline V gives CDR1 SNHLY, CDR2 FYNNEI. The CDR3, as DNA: TGTGCCAGCAGTCCGCCCCCGCGACAGGGAGACGAAGAGACCCAGTACTTC. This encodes CASSPPPRQGDEETQYF.

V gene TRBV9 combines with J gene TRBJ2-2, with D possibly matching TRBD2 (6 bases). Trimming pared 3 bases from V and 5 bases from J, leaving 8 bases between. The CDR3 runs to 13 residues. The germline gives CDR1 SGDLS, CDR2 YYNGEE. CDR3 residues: CASSAGRTGELFF. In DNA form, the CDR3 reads TGTGCCAGCAGCGCGGGGAGGACCGGGGAGCTGTTTTTT.

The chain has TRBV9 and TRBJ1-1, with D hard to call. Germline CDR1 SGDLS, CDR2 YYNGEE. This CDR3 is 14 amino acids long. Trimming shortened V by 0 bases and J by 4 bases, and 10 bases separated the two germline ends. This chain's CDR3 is CASSVDTAVTEAFF. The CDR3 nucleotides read TGTGCCAGCAGCGTAGACACGGCGGTCACTGAAGCTTTCTTT.

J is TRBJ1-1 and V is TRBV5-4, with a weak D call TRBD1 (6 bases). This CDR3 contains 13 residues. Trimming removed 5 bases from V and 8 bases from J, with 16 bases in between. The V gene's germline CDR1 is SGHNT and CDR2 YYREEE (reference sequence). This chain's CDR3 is CASREVGAFEAFF. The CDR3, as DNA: TGTGCCAGCAGGGAGGTGGGGGCTTTCGAAGCTTTCTTT.

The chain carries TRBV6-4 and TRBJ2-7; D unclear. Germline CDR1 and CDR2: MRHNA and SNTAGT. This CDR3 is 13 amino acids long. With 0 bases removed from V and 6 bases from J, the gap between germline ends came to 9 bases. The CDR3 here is CASSDSMGREQYF. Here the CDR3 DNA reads TGTGCCAGCAGTGACTCGATGGGCCGCGAGCAGTACTTC.

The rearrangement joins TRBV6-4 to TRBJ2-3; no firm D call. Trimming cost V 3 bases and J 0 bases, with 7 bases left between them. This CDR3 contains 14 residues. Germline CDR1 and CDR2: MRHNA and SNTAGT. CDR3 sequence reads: CASSEQASTDTQYF. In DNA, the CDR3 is TGTGCCAGCAGTGAGCAGGCGAGCACAGATACGCAGTATTTT.

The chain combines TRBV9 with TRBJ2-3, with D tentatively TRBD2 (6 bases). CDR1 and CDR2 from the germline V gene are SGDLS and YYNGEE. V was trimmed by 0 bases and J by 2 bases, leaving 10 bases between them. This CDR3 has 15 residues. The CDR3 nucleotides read TGTGCCAGCAGCGTAGTCGGGAGAGACACAGATACGCAGTATTTT. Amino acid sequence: CASSVVGRDTDTQYF.

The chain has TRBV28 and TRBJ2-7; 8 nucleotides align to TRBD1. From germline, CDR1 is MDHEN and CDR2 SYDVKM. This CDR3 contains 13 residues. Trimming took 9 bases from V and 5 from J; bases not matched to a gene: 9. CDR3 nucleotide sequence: TGTGCCAGTACTGCCCGGACAGGGAACGAGCAGTACTTC. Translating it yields CASTARTGNEQYF.

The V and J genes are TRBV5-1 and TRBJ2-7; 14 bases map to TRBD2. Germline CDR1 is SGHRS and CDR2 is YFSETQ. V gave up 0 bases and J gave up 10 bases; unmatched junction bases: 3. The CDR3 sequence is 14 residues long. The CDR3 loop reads CASSLEGLAGVQYF. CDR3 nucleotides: TGCGCCAGCAGCTTGGAGGGACTAGCGGGAGTTCAGTACTTC.

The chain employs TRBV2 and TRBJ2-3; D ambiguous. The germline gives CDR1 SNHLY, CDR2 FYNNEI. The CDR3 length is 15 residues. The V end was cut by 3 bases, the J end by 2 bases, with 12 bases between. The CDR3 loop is CASSDFLSFTDTQYF. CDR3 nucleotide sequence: TGTGCCAGCAGTGACTTCCTTTCGTTCACAGATACGCAGTATTTT. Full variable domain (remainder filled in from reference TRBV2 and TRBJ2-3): EPEVTQTPSHQVTQMGQEVILRCVPISNHLYFYWYRQILGQKVEFLVSFYNNEISEKSEIFDDQFSVERPDGSNFTLKIRSTKLEDSAMYFCASSDFLSFTDTQYFGPGTRLTVL.